This TCR beta chain emerged from a study of shared clonotypes between healthy human individuals. An even split of each subset's genomic DNA across several immunoSEQ plates was performed. Generated by immunoSEQ multiplex PCR, the TCRdb table keeps only in-frame clones and is missing some. The sample lists approximately 1,000,000 clones; approximately 80% were seen once. The count of this clone is one. Germline loops: CDR1 MDHEN, CDR2 SYDVKM. V was pared by 0 bases and J by 6 bases, with 8 bases between. This CDR3 is built from 13 residues. The material sequenced was memory CD4+ T cells from PBMCs. Indicated subset: CD45RA-negative fraction. The J gene is TRBJ1-2, the V gene TRBV28, with no clear D. The sequence derives from a man younger than 35 in good health. Some clones in this sample may be carry-over from other donors' samples. The CDR3 is CASSLWAADGYTF. In DNA, the CDR3 is TGTGCCAGCAGTTTATGGGCAGCCGATGGCTACACCTTC.